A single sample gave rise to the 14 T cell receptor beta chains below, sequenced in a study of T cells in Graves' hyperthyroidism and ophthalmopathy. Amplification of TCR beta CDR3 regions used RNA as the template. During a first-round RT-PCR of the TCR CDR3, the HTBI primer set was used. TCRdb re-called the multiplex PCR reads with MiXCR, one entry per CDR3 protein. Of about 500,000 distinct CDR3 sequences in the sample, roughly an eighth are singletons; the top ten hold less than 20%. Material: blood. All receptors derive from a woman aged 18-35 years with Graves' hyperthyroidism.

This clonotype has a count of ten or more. CDR3 bases: TGTGCCAGCAGTTTGCCTGGCCCTTACAATGAGCAGTTCTTC. It specifies CASSLPGPYNEQFF. The chain links TRBV27 to TRBJ2-1; D call uncertain. Germline values: CDR1 MNHEY, CDR2 SMNVEV (reference sequence). This CDR3 is built from 14 residues. V dropped 3 bases and J dropped 4 bases, with 10 bases sitting between them.

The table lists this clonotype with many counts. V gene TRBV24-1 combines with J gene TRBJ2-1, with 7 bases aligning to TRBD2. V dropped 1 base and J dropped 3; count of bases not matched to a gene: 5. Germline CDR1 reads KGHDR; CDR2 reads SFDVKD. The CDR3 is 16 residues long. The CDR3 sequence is CATSDLGEGLYNEQFF. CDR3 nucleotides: TGTGCCACCAGTGATTTAGGGGAGGGCCTCTACAATGAGCAGTTCTTC.

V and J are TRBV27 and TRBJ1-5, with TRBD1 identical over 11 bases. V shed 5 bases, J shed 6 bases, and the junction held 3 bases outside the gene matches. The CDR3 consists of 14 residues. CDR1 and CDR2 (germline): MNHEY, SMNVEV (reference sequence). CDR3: CASSIGTGGQPQHF. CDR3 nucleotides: TGTGCCAGCAGTATCGGGACAGGGGGTCAGCCCCAGCATTTT.

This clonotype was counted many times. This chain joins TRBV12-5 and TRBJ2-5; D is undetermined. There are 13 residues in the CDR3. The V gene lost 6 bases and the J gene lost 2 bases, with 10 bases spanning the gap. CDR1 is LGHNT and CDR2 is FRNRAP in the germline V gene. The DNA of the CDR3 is TGTGCTAGTGGAACCGACACGCAAGAGACCCAGTACTTC. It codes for CASGTDTQETQYF.

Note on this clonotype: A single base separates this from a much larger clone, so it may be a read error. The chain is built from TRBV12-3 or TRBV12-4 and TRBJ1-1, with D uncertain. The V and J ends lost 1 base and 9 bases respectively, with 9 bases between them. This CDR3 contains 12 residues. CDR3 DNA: TGTGCCAGCAGTTTAGACGGTAATAAAGCTTTCTTT. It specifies CASSLDGNKAFF.

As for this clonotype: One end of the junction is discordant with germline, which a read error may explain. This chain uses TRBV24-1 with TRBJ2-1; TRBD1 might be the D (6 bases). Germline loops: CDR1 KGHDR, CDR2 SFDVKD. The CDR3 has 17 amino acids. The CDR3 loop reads CATSDLEGGGGHNEQFF. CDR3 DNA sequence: TGTGCCACCAGCGATTTGGAAGGGGGTGGCGGTCACAATGAGCAGTTCTTC.

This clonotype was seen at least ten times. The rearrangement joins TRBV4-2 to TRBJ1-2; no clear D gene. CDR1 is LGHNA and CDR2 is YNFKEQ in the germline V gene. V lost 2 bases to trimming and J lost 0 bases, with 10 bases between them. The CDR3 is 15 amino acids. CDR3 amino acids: CASSQRTGPNYGYTF. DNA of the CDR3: TGTGCCAGCAGCCAAAGGACCGGGCCTAACTATGGCTACACCTTC.

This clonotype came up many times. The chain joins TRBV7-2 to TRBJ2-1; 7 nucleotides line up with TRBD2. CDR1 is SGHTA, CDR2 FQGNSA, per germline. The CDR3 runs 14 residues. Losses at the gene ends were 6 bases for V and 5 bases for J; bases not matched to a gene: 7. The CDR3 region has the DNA TGTGCCAGCAGGGGAGGGAGCTACCACAATGAGCAGTTCTTC. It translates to CASRGGSYHNEQFF.

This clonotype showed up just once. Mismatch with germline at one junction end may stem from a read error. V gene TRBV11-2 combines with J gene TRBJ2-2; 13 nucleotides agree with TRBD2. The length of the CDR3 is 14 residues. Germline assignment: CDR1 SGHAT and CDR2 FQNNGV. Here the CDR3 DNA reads TGTGCCAGCCGACTAGCGGGAGGAACCGGGAAGCTGTTCTTT. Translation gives CASRLAGGTGKLFF. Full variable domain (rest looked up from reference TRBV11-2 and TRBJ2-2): EAGVAQSPRYKIIEKRQSVAFWCNPISGHATLYWYQQILGQGPKLLIQFQNNGVVDDSQLPKDRFSAERLKGVDSTLKIQPAKLEDSAVYLCASRLAGGTGKLFFGEGSRLTVL.

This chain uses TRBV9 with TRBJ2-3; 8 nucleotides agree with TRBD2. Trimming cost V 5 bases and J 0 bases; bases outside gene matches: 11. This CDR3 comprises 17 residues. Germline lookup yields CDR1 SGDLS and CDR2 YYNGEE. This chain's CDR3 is CASSTGGGLRSTDTQYF. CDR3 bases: TGTGCCAGCAGTACGGGGGGGGGACTTCGAAGCACAGATACGCAGTATTTT.

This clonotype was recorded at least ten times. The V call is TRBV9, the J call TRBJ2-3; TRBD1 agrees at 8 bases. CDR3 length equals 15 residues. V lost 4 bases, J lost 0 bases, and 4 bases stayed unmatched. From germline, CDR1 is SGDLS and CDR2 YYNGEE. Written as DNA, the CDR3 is TGTGCCAGCAGCCCCGACAGGGGAAGCACAGATACGCAGTATTTT. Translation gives CASSPDRGSTDTQYF.

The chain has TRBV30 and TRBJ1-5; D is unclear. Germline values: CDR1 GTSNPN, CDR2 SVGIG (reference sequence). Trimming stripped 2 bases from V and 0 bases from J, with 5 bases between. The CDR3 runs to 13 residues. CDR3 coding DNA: TGTGCCTGGAGTCGGCATAGCAATCAGCCCCAGCATTTT. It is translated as CAWSRHSNQPQHF.

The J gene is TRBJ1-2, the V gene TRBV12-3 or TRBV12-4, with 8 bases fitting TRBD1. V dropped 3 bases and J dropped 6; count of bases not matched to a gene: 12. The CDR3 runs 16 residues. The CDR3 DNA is TGTGCCAGCAGTTTCTGGGAGGATCAGGGGGCAGATGGCTACACCTTC. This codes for CASSFWEDQGADGYTF.

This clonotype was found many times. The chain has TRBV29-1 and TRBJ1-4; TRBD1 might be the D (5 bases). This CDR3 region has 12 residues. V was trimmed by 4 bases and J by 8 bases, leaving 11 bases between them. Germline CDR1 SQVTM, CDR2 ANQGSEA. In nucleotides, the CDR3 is TGCAGCGTTGGGCAGGGAGAGGAAAAACTGTTTTTT. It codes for CSVGQGEEKLFF.